This T cell receptor (beta chain) was sequenced for a study of T cells in Graves' hyperthyroidism and ophthalmopathy. TCR beta CDR3 region amplification was performed from RNA transcripts. Using the HTBI primer set, a first-round RT-PCR was run on the TCR CDR3. A single record per CDR3 protein comes from TCRdb applying MiXCR to the multiplex PCR reads. Found here are a few hundred thousand distinct CDR3 sequences, around 20% of them singletons; the top ten hold over 55%. Germline V CDR1 and CDR2: DFQATT, SNEGSKA (reference sequence). The CDR3 totals 16 residues. Germline trimming cut 3 bases from V and 6 bases from J; bases unmatched to any gene: 14. This clonotype was counted only a few times.

The TCR sequence derives from a man aged 25 to 40 with Graves' ophthalmopathy. Sequencing input: blood. V and J are TRBV20-1 and TRBJ2-7; 10 nucleotides line up with TRBD2. The CDR3 DNA sequence: TGCAGTGCTAGGGGGAGGACTAGCGGCCCGGGGAGCGAGCAGTACTTC. Its translation: CSARGRTSGPGSEQYF.